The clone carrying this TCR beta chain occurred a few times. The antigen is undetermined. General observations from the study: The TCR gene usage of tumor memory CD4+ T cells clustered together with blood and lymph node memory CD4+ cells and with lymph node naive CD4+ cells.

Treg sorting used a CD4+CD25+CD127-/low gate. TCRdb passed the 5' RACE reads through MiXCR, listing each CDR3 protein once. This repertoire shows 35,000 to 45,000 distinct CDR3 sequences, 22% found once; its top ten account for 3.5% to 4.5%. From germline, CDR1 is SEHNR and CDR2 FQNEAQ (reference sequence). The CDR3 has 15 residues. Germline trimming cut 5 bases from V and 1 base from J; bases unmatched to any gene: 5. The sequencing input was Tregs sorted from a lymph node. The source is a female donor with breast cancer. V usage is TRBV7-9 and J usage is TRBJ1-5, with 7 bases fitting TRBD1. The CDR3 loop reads CASSQGTASNQPQHF. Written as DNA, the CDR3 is TGTGCCAGCAGCCAAGGGACAGCAAGCAATCAGCCCCAGCATTTT.